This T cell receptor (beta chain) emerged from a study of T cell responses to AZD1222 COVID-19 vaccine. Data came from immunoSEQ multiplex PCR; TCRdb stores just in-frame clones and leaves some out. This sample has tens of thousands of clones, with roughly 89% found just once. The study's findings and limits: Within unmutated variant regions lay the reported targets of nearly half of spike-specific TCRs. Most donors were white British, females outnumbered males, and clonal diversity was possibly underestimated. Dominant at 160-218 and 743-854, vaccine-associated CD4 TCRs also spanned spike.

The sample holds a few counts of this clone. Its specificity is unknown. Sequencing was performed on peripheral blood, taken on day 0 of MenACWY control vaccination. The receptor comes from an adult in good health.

The CDR3 loop is CASSEGKGGAAANYGYTF. The CDR3 nucleotides are TGTGCCAGCAGTGAAGGGAAGGGGGGGGCAGCCGCTAACTATGGCTACACCTTC. The chain uses TRBV2 and TRBJ1-2; D is possibly TRBD1 (6 bases). Germline V CDR1 and CDR2: SNHLY, FYNNEI. The CDR3 spans 18 residues. V lost 1 base to trimming and J lost 0 bases, with 18 bases between them.